The next 3 T cell receptor beta chains were all read from a single sample in a study of blood T cells in healthy people across ages. A sample-barcoded 5' primer and a J-beta primer mix were used in a second PCR of roughly 7 to 12 cycles. TCRdb reanalysed the 5' RACE reads using MiXCR and keeps one entry per CDR3 protein. This table has about 750,000 distinct CDR3 sequences, about 55% appearing once. The sequenced material came from blood. These receptors were taken from a man older than 75 in good health.

This clonotype has a handful of counts. The chain is built from TRBV3-1 and TRBJ2-4, with D perhaps matching TRBD2 (5 bases). V dropped 2 bases and J dropped 6 bases, with 11 bases sitting between them. This CDR3 is 14 amino acids long. CDR1 is LGHDT and CDR2 is YNNKEL in the germline V gene (reference sequence). CDR3 protein: CASSQLARGNIQYF. CDR3 nucleotide sequence: TGTGCCAGCAGCCAATTAGCCCGGGGAAACATTCAGTACTTC.

This rearrangement joins TRBV7-9 to TRBJ1-2; TRBD1 matches at 8 bases. The junction had 5 bases not matched to a gene; V was cut back by 2 bases and J by 3 bases. The CDR3 is 15 residues long. In germline, CDR1 is SEHNR, CDR2 FQNEAQ (reference sequence). CDR3 in amino acids: CASSLLTGGYYGYTF. The CDR3 DNA reads as TGTGCCAGCAGCTTACTTACAGGGGGGTACTATGGCTACACCTTC.

This chain joins TRBV7-9 and TRBJ2-3, with D hard to call. The CDR3 extends over 15 amino acids. Germline assignment: CDR1 SEHNR and CDR2 FQNEAQ (reference sequence). The V end was cut by 0 bases, the J end by 0 bases, with 7 bases between. The chain's CDR3 is CASSLAARSTDTQYF. The DNA for the CDR3 is TGTGCCAGCAGCTTAGCAGCACGCAGCACAGATACGCAGTATTTT. Full variable domain (missing parts from reference TRBV7-9 and TRBJ2-3): DTGVSQNPRHKITKRGQNVTFRCDPISEHNRLYWYRQTLGQGPEFLTYFQNEAQLEKSRLLSDRFSAERPKGSFSTLEIQRTEQGDSAMYLCASSLAARSTDTQYFGPGTRLTVL.